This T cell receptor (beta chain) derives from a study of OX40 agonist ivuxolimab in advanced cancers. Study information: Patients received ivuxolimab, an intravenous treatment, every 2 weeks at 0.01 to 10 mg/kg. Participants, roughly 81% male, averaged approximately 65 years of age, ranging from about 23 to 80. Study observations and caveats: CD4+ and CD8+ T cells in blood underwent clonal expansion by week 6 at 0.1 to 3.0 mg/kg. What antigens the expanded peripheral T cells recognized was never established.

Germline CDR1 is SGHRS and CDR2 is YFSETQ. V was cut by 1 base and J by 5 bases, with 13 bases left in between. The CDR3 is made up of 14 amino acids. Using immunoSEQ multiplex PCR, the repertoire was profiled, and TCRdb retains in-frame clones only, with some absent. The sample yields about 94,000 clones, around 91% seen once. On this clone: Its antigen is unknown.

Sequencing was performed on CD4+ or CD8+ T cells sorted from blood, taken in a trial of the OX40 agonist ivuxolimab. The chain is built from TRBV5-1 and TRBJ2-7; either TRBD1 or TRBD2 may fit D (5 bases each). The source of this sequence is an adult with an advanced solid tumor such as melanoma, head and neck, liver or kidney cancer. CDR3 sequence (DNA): TGCGCCAGCAGCTTGCGGGACGCATCCCACGAGCAGTACTTC. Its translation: CASSLRDASHEQYF. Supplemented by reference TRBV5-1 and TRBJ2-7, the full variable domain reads KAGVTQTPRYLIKTRGQQVTLSCSPISGHRSVSWYQQTPGQGLQFLFEYFSETQRNKGNFPGRFSGRQFSNSRSEMNVSTLELGDSALYLCASSLRDASHEQYFGPGTRLTVT.